These 20 T cell receptor beta chains share one sample of origin, sequenced in a study of T cell repertoires in cytomegalovirus infection. TCRdb processed the reads anew with MiXCR; each CDR3 protein has one entry. The sample includes some 130,000 distinct CDR3 sequences, around 30% of them seen just once. Their antigens remain unidentified. The sample was CD8+ T cells from cultured PBMCs, taken from culture after CMV antigen stimulation. The receptors shown here come from a human donor in good health (CMV status not recorded). Some clones in this sample may be carry-over from other donors' samples.

Written as DNA, the CDR3 is TGCGCCAGCAGCCAGGGGCAGCCTGAGCAGTTCTTC. This encodes CASSQGQPEQFF. The chain joins TRBV4-1 to TRBJ2-1, with D possibly matching TRBD1 (5 bases). Trimming stripped 3 bases from V and 9 bases from J, with 9 bases between. In germline, CDR1 is MGHRA, CDR2 YSYEKL. The CDR3 runs 12 residues.

This clonotype has ten or more counts. The rearrangement links TRBV5-6 to TRBJ2-1; tentative D call: TRBD2 (5 bases). The CDR3 length is 13 residues. Trimming removed 3 bases from V and 10 bases from J, with 14 bases in between. CDR1 and CDR2 from the germline V gene are SGHDT and YYEEEE. The CDR3 region is CASSSGLNREQFF. Written as DNA, the CDR3 is TGTGCCAGCAGCTCAGGACTCAACCGCGAGCAGTTCTTC.

Ten or more counts support this clonotype. The chain is built from TRBV7-2 and TRBJ2-7; D is perhaps TRBD2 (6 bases). There are 17 residues in the CDR3. V was trimmed by 5 bases and J by 3 bases, leaving 23 bases between them. CDR1 and CDR2 (germline): SGHTA, FQGNSA. Here the CDR3 reads CASSRGAFELWDYEQYF. Here the CDR3 DNA reads TGTGCCAGCAGCCGCGGGGCGTTCGAGTTGTGGGACTACGAGCAGTACTTC.

This clonotype was found a few times. V is TRBV19 and J is TRBJ2-5; D may be TRBD1 (5 bases). The CDR3 covers 16 residues. Trimming cost V 0 bases and J 5 bases, with 16 bases left between them. The V gene's germline CDR1 is LNHDA and CDR2 SQIVND (reference sequence). CDR3 DNA: TGTGCCAGTAGTATAGATACGGCAGGGCGGCGGGAGACCCAGTACTTC. Translation: CASSIDTAGRRETQYF.

The chain employs TRBV7-6 and TRBJ2-3; 7 positions match TRBD2. V dropped 6 bases and J dropped 4; count of bases not matched to a gene: 4. The CDR3 has 13 amino acids. Germline V gene sequence: CDR1 SGHVS, CDR2 FNYEAQ. The CDR3 loop is CASRLGGADTQYF. The CDR3 nucleotides are TGTGCCAGCAGACTGGGGGGGGCAGATACGCAGTATTTT.

J is TRBJ2-1 and V is TRBV4-1; 9 bases are shared with TRBD1. This CDR3 is built from 17 residues. Germline V gene data show CDR1 as MGHRA and CDR2 as YSYEKL. V dropped 0 bases and J dropped 5; count of bases not matched to a gene: 8. CDR3 amino acids: CASSQDLGTGPNNEQFF. For the CDR3, the DNA is TGCGCCAGCAGCCAAGATCTGGGGACAGGGCCCAACAATGAGCAGTTCTTC.

This clonotype occurred a few times. The genes are TRBV7-2 and TRBJ1-1; D gene uncertain. This CDR3 comprises 13 residues. Germline V gene sequence: CDR1 SGHTA, CDR2 FQGNSA. Trimming removed 7 bases at V and 1 base at J, with 10 bases between. CDR3 loop: CASNPPANTEAFF. DNA of the CDR3: TGTGCCAGCAACCCCCCAGCGAACACTGAAGCTTTCTTT.

The chain couples TRBV28 to TRBJ1-3, with D hard to call. Per germline, CDR1 MDHEN and CDR2 SYDVKM. This CDR3 is built from 16 residues. Trimming stripped 2 bases from V and 0 bases from J, with 11 bases between. CDR3 region: CASSLRQSSSGNTIYF. CDR3 sequence (DNA): TGTGCCAGCAGTTTAAGGCAATCGAGCTCTGGAAACACCATATATTTT.

The chain couples TRBV28 to TRBJ2-7; 7 positions match TRBD2. CDR3 size: 16 residues. CDR1 is MDHEN, CDR2 SYDVKM, per germline. The J segment lost 2 bases and the V segment lost 3 bases, leaving 10 bases of the junction unmatched. CDR3 sequence (DNA): TGTGCCAGCAGTTTCTATGGCGGGGGATTAACCTACGAGCAGTACTTC. Protein: CASSFYGGGLTYEQYF.

This clonotype was seen ten or more times. V gene TRBV7-9 combines with J gene TRBJ1-2; D may be TRBD1 (6 bases). Germline V lookup: CDR1 SEHNR, CDR2 FQNEAQ (reference sequence). V lost 1 base to trimming and J lost 4 bases, with 7 bases between them. The CDR3 sequence is 13 residues long. The CDR3 spells CASSLGGGYGYTF. The CDR3, as DNA: TGTGCCAGCAGCTTAGGAGGGGGCTATGGCTACACCTTC.

This clonotype appeared many times. The chain combines TRBV28 with TRBJ2-5, with D maybe TRBD1 (5 bases). The CDR3 runs to 15 residues. Trimming stripped 5 bases from V and 3 bases from J, with 16 bases between. Germline CDR1 and CDR2: MDHEN and SYDVKM. The CDR3 bases are TGTGCCAGCAGTCCCACCCCGACAGAGAAAGAGACCCAGTACTTC. Protein product: CASSPTPTEKETQYF.

This clonotype was detected many times. The rearrangement links TRBV7-2 to TRBJ2-1; D remains unclear. There are 17 residues in the CDR3. Deletions cut 1 base from V and 0 bases from J, with 13 bases between. Germline assignment: CDR1 SGHTA and CDR2 FQGNSA. CDR3 in amino acids: CASSLVTRLSSYNEQFF. In nucleotides, the CDR3 is TGTGCCAGCAGCTTAGTAACACGGTTGAGCTCCTACAATGAGCAGTTCTTC.

This clonotype has just a few counts. This chain joins TRBV6-2 or TRBV6-3 and TRBJ2-1; D possibly uses TRBD1 or TRBD2 (6 bases each). Germline loops: CDR1 MNHEY, CDR2 SVGEGT. The V end was cut by 5 bases, the J end by 10 bases, with 15 bases between. This CDR3 contains 13 residues. The CDR3 is CASSPLGGPEQFF. For the CDR3, the DNA is TGTGCCAGCAGTCCCCTCGGGGGCCCGGAGCAGTTCTTC.

J is TRBJ1-5 and V is TRBV12-3 or TRBV12-4, with 10 bases lining up with TRBD1. Trimming at V came to 6 bases and at J to 11 bases, leaving 16 bases not matched to a gene. The CDR3 spans 16 residues. The CDR3: CASSSRGGGQGIAQHF. The CDR3 coding sequence is TGTGCCAGCAGCTCGAGGGGGGGGGGACAGGGGATTGCCCAGCATTTT.

This clonotype has just a few counts. The chain recombines TRBV16 with TRBJ2-7; D is undetermined. The V end was cut by 2 bases, the J end by 3 bases, with 11 bases between. Germline CDR1 KGHSY, CDR2 FQNENV. CDR3 length: 14 amino acids. In nucleotides, the CDR3 is TGTGCCAGCAGCCAAGGAGCAGGCATCTACGAGCAGTACTTC. It specifies CASSQGAGIYEQYF.

This clonotype was seen a single time. V gene TRBV7-8 combines with J gene TRBJ2-7, with 7 bases that match TRBD1. Germline V gives CDR1 SGHVS, CDR2 FQNEAQ. The V segment lost 6 bases and the J segment 4 bases; nucleotides outside the gene matches: 9. The CDR3 spans 14 residues. The CDR3 DNA sequence: TGTGCCAGCAGGTTGACAGGGAATGAATACGAGCAGTACTTC. It is translated as CASRLTGNEYEQYF.

The CDR3 nucleotides read TGTGCCAGCAGTTCATCGACAGGGCACAATGAGCAGTTCTTC. As protein: CASSSSTGHNEQFF. The rearrangement uses TRBV27 and TRBJ2-1, with 7 bases identical to TRBD1. The CDR3 is made up of 14 amino acids. J was trimmed by 5 bases and V by 4 bases; bases with no gene match: 5. Germline CDR1 and CDR2: MNHEY and SMNVEV (reference sequence).

V is TRBV27 and J is TRBJ1-6; no firm D call. The CDR3 is 13 amino acids. The germline V gene encodes CDR1 MNHEY and CDR2 SMNVEV (reference sequence). The V and J ends lost 3 bases and 6 bases respectively, with 6 bases between them. The chain's CDR3 is CASSFGFNSPLHF. CDR3 DNA: TGTGCCAGCAGTTTTGGGTTTAATTCACCCCTCCACTTT.

In its sample, this clonotype was seen a few times. The rearrangement uses TRBV20-1 and TRBJ2-3, with TRBD2 matching 9 bases. In germline, CDR1 is DFQATT, CDR2 SNEGSKA (reference sequence). The CDR3 contains 15 residues. The ends lost 6 bases at V and 2 bases at J; junction bases unmatched: 9. CDR3 amino acids: CSASTSGGITDTQYF. DNA for the CDR3: TGCAGTGCCTCGACTAGCGGAGGTATCACAGATACGCAGTATTTT.

This clonotype came up a few times. V usage is TRBV7-2 and J usage is TRBJ1-4, with TRBD1 matching over 7 bases. Losses at the gene ends were 2 bases for V and 2 bases for J; bases not matched to a gene: 5. Per the germline V gene, CDR1 is SGHTA and CDR2 is FQGNSA. The CDR3 has 16 amino acids. CDR3 in DNA: TGTGCCAGCAGCTTAAGGGGGCTAGGGACTAATGAAAAACTGTTTTTT. This codes for CASSLRGLGTNEKLFF.